The clone carrying this T cell receptor beta chain was picked up many times. As for time point: patch test 3, about 24 weeks after DPC sensitization. The treatment here: therapeutic diphenylcyclopropenone sensitization with weekly scalp DPC. Donation of samples came from alopecia patients who were 18 to 70 years old and suitable for DPC. Germline assignment: CDR1 LNHNV and CDR2 YYDKDF (reference sequence). The V and J ends lost 6 bases and 1 base, in that order; junction bases with no gene match: 3. The CDR3 totals 16 residues. The data derive from a study of human T cells and chemical hapten exposure. TCRdb re-called the RACE reads through MiXCR, storing one row per CDR3 protein. The top ten hold approximately 1.4% of the sample, which has tens of thousands of distinct CDR3 sequences, 11% seen once.

The sequence derives from a woman aged 45-65 years with alopecia areata. Some clones in this sample may be carry-over from other donors' samples. This chain uses TRBV15 with TRBJ2-2; 12 bases map to TRBD2. The sample in question was whole blood, obtained in connection with sensitization to the hapten diphenylcyclopropenone (DPC). The CDR3 here is CATRLAGGQNTGELFF. DNA of the CDR3: TGTGCCACCAGACTAGCGGGAGGCCAGAACACCGGGGAGCTGTTTTTT.